Each of the 14 T cell receptor beta chains below was sequenced from the same sample in a study of Ad26.COV2.S vaccination and SARS-CoV-2 variants. Libraries were prepared by immunoSEQ multiplex PCR; TCRdb keeps only in-frame clonotypes and omits some of them. The sample gives 400,000 to 450,000 clones, around 93% of which show up once; under 2% is in the top ten. Treatment denoted: roughly 20 received Ad26.COV2.S at low or high dose, single or two shots; roughly 5 received placebo; per-sample allocation not given. Sampling was performed 63 days after the first vaccine or placebo injection. The sequenced sample was peripheral blood, obtained in a trial of Ad26.COV2.S vaccine versus placebo. Receptor source: a person aged 18-65 years who received the Ad26.COV2.S COVID-19 vaccine or a placebo.

This clone has only a few counts. The rearrangement links TRBV6-1 to TRBJ1-5; no clear D gene. Germline V CDR1 and CDR2: MNHNS, SASEGT. This CDR3 is 13 amino acids long. The V and J ends lost 2 bases and 6 bases respectively, with 8 bases between them. The CDR3 spells CASSERGAQPQHF. CDR3 DNA: TGTGCCAGCAGTGAACGAGGAGCTCAGCCCCAGCATTTT.

The rearrangement joins TRBV7-9 to TRBJ1-3; the D gene is possibly TRBD1 (5 bases). The CDR3 loop spans 13 amino acids. CDR1 and CDR2 from the germline V gene are SEHNR and FQNEAQ (reference sequence). V was pared by 3 bases and J by 3 bases, with 6 bases between. The CDR3 loop is CASSLGVGNTIYF. The CDR3 DNA follows: TGTGCCAGCAGCTTGGGGGTTGGAAACACCATATATTTT. The full variable domain, completed using reference TRBV7-9 and TRBJ1-3, is DTGVSQNPRHKITKRGQNVTFRCDPISEHNRLYWYRQTLGQGPEFLTYFQNEAQLEKSRLLSDRFSAERPKGSFSTLEIQRTEQGDSAMYLCASSLGVGNTIYFGEGSWLTVV.

This clone occurred once. This chain connects TRBV13 to TRBJ2-1; tentatively, D is TRBD1 or TRBD2 (7 bases each). This CDR3 is 19 amino acids long. The V end lost 1 base, the J end lost 5 bases, and 24 bases lay between the germline ends. Looked up from germline, CDR1 is PRHDT and CDR2 is FYEKMQ (reference sequence). The CDR3 sequence: CASSLEARGGGQPNNEQFF. As DNA, the CDR3 is TGTGCCAGCAGCTTAGAGGCCAGGGGGGGCGGGCAGCCTAACAATGAGCAGTTCTTC.

This clone was observed a single time. The chain recombines TRBV11-3 with TRBJ1-2; D is unresolved. The CDR3 runs to 13 residues. V was clipped by 5 bases and J by 8 bases, with 15 bases between them. Germline assignment: CDR1 SGHNT and CDR2 YENEEA. The CDR3 region is CASSHTDDTGYTF. CDR3 DNA: TGTGCCAGCAGCCATACCGATGATACCGGCTACACCTTC.

This sequence joins TRBV21-1 and TRBJ2-4; the table's D call, TRBD1, has no DNA check behind it. TRBV21-1 is shown as a pseudogene. The CDR3 has 16 residues. The CDR3 sequence: CASSPDRGLAKNIQYF. CDR3 sequence (DNA): TGTGCCAGCAGCCCGGACAGGGGCTTAGCCAAAAACATTCAGTACTTC.

The V and J genes are TRBV6-2 or TRBV6-3 and TRBJ2-3; D not resolved. Germline V lookup: CDR1 MNHEY, CDR2 SVGEGT. Trimming stripped 0 bases from V and 2 bases from J, with 9 bases between. The CDR3 spans 15 residues. The CDR3 spells CASSYSNGPTDTQYF. The CDR3, as DNA: TGTGCCAGCAGTTACTCGAATGGGCCCACAGATACGCAGTATTTT.

V usage is TRBV4-3 and J usage is TRBJ2-3; 14 nucleotides align to TRBD2. With 3 bases clipped from V and 4 bases from J, the junction kept 3 bases outside the gene matches. The CDR3 consists of 16 residues. Germline assignment: CDR1 LGHNA and CDR2 YSLEER. The CDR3, as DNA: TGCGCCAGCAGCCAGGGGACTAGCGGGGGAGCAGATACGCAGTATTTT. This sequence encodes CASSQGTSGGADTQYF.

This chain uses TRBV15 with TRBJ1-2; D gene unclear. Trimming pared 5 bases from V and 8 bases from J, leaving 18 bases between. This CDR3 spans 14 amino acids. Looked up from germline, CDR1 is LNHNV and CDR2 is YYDKDF (reference sequence). CDR3 bases: TGTGCCACCAGCGGATCAAGAGTTGAGAACGGCTACACCTTC. This codes for CATSGSRVENGYTF.

V usage is TRBV9 and J usage is TRBJ2-1, with TRBD2 matching 15 bases. Germline V lookup: CDR1 SGDLS, CDR2 YYNGEE. J lost 9 bases, V lost 0 bases, and 7 bases had no gene match. This CDR3 region has 17 residues. The CDR3 coding sequence is TGTGCCAGCAGCGTAGCCCGGGGACTAGCGGGGGGTAGTGAGCAGTTCTTC. Translated, it gives CASSVARGLAGGSEQFF.

This chain uses TRBV9 with TRBJ1-1; possible D gene TRBD1, 6 bases. Trimming removed 0 bases from V and 5 bases from J, with 8 bases in between. This CDR3 is 13 amino acids long. Per germline, CDR1 SGDLS and CDR2 YYNGEE. The chain's CDR3 is CASSVAGATEAFF. The CDR3 region has the DNA TGTGCCAGCAGCGTAGCGGGGGCTACTGAAGCTTTCTTT.

This chain links TRBV3-1 (or the pseudogene TRBV3-2) with TRBJ1-6; 7 nucleotides agree with TRBD1. J gave up 4 bases and V 4 bases, and 4 bases lay outside the gene matches. The CDR3 is 15 amino acids. CDR1 and CDR2 from the germline V gene are LGHDT and YNNKEL (reference sequence). DNA of the CDR3: TGTGCCAGCAGCCTCGGGACAGCTTATAATTCACCCCTCCACTTT. Protein: CASSLGTAYNSPLHF.

On this clone: A read error may produce the germline difference seen at one junction end. The V call is TRBV6-5, the J call TRBJ1-2; TRBD1 might be the D (5 bases). This CDR3 is 12 amino acids long. The V gene's germline CDR1 is MNHEY and CDR2 SVGAGI. CDR3 DNA sequence: TGTGCCAGCAGTTACGAGGACACTTCCTTCTTCTTC. As protein: CASSYEDTSFFF.

The rearrangement uses TRBV20-1 and TRBJ1-2; D is uncertain. With 5 bases removed from V and 8 bases from J, the gap between germline ends came to 12 bases. Germline V gives CDR1 DFQATT, CDR2 SNEGSKA (reference sequence). This CDR3 is 11 amino acids long. DNA for the CDR3: TGCAGTGCTGTGGACGAGGAAGGCTACACCTTC. Translating it yields CSAVDEEGYTF.

The chain links TRBV11-3 to TRBJ2-5; D possibly corresponds to TRBD1 (6 bases). With 5 bases removed from V and 2 bases from J, the gap between germline ends came to 12 bases. In germline, CDR1 is SGHNT, CDR2 YENEEA. The CDR3 is 14 amino acids. This CDR3 is CASSTRDKQETQYF. The CDR3 nucleotides are TGTGCCAGCAGCACCCGGGACAAACAAGAGACCCAGTACTTC.